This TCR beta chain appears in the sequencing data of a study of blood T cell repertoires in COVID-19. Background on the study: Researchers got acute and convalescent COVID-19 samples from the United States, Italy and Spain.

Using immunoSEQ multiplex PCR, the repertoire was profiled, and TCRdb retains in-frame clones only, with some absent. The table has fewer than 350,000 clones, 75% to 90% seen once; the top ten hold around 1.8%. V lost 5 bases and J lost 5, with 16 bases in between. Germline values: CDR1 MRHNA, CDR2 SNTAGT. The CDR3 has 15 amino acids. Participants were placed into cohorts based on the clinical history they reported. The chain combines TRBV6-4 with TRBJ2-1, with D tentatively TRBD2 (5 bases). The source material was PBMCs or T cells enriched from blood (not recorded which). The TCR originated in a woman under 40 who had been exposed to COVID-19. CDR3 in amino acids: CASSKEARADNEQFF. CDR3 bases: TGTGCCAGCAGTAAGGAGGCCAGAGCAGACAATGAGCAGTTCTTC.